This T cell receptor (beta chain) is from a study of T-cell memory formation after mild COVID-19. V was pared by 3 bases and J by 3 bases, with 2 bases of the junction left unmatched. The V gene's germline CDR1 is SGHRS and CDR2 YFSETQ. This CDR3 region has 14 residues. TCRdb reprocessed the 5' RACE reads via MiXCR and lists one record per CDR3 protein. The table shows around 140,000 distinct CDR3 sequences, with 20% to 25% occurring only once. This clonotype was seen ten or more times. This TCR came from an adult woman who had mild COVID-19 (a few samples of this study predate the infection). Cell type and time point are not known. The J gene is TRBJ1-1, the V gene TRBV5-1; 10 nucleotides line up with TRBD1. Sequences were obtained from PBMCs or a T cell subset sorted from them (not recorded which). CDR3: CASSSGTGDTEAFF. Written as DNA, the CDR3 is TGCGCCAGCAGCTCCGGGACAGGGGACACTGAAGCTTTCTTT. The full variable domain, completed using reference TRBV5-1 and TRBJ1-1, is KAGVTQTPRYLIKTRGQQVTLSCSPISGHRSVSWYQQTPGQGLQFLFEYFSETQRNKGNFPGRFSGRQFSNSRSEMNVSTLELGDSALYLCASSSGTGDTEAFFGQGTRLTVV.